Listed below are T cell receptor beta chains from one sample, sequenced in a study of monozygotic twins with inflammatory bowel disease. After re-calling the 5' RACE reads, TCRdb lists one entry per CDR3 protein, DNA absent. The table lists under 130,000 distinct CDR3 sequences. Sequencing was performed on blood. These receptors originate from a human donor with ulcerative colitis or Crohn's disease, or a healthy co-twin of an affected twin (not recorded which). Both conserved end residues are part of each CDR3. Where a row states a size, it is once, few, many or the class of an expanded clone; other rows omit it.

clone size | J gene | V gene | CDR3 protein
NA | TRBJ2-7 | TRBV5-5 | CASTWVSSYEQYF
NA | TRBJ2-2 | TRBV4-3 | CASSQTPGQNTGELFF
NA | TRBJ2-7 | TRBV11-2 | CASSFRDRLDEQYF
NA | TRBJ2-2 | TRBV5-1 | CASRWGQDSGELFF
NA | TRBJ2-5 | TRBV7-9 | CASSSDLAGGGETQYF
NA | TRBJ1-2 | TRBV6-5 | CASSGGGYGYTF
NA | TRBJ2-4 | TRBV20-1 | CSARDLTGKKNIQYF
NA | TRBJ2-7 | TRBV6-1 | CASASAGVLVEQYF
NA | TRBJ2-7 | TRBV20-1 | CSARAPGLPISEQYF
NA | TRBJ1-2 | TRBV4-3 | CASSQEVGRGGGYTF
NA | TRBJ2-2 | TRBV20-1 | CSAREASGRATGELFF
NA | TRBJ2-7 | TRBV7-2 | CASSLEGGAYNEQYF
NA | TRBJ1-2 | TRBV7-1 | CASSSTGPGQGGGYTF
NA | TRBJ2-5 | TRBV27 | CASRPNPKLAGAPGETQYF
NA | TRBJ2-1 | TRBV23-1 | CASSQGDSTGVLFDEQFF
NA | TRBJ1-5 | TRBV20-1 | CSAQRAHQPQHF
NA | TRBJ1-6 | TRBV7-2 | CASSTQRHYNSPLHF
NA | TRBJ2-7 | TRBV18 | CASSPGTQDLEQYF
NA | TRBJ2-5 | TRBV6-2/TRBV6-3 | CANERDRDYQETQYF
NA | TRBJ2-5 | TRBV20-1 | CSARDRETQYF
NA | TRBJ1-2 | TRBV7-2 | CASSVGPTPNYGYTF
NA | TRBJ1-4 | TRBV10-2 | CASSESNSYNEKLFF
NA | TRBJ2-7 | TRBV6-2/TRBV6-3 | CASSYLQGVPYEQYF
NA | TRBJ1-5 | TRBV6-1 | CASSRVGTGDQPQHF
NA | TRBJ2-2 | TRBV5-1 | CASNWQAETGELFF
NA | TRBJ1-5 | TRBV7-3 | CASRFPGQGGRQPQHF
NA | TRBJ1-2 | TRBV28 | CASSLMGNYGYTF
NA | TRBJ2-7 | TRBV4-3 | CASSQGDSSYEQYF
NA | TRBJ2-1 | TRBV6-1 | CASSPETGVSYNEQFF
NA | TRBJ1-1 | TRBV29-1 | CSVEINTEAFF
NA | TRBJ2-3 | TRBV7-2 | CASSFPGTSEQAQYF
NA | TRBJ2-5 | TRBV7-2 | CASSLAAEETQYF
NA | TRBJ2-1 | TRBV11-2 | CASSLTLPEQYNEQFF
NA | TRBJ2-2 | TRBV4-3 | CASSQGTGVTGELFF
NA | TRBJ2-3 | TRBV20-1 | CSAPDRGRRTDTQYF
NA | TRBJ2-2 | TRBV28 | CASRPQGGTGELFF
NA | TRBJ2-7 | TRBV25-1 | CASSGGIPYEQYF
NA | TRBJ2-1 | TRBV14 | CASSQSGARTYNEQFF
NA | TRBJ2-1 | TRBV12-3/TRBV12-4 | CASSPGTGPSDEQFF
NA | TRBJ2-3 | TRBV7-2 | CASSLEAPGLGTDTQYF
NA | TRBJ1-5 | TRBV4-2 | CASSQPKSQPQHF
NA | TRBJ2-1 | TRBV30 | CAWGDRGAEQFF
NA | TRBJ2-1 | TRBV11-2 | CASSAGRVNEQFF
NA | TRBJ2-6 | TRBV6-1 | CASSEVSGANVLTF
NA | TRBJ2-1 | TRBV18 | CASSPPGASYNEQFF
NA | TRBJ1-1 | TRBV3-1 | CASSQAGGEGNTEAFF
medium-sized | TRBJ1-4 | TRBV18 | CASSRTGGTNEKLFF
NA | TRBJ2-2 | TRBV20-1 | CSATRLAGVGTGELFF
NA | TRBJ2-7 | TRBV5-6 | CASSDLGTGNFEQYF
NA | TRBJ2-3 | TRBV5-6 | CAHRGGKTDTQYF